Described below is a single T cell receptor beta chain sequence and its context. The antigen remains undetermined. The authors ran the assay at deep level. For each subset, genomic DNA was distributed in equal portions over several immunoSEQ plates. Measured with immunoSEQ multiplex PCR; TCRdb has only the in-frame clones, and not every one. The sample shows about 550,000 clones, about 95% of them seen only once. These data originate in a study of shared clonotypes between healthy human individuals. Findings of the study overall: Among non-shared clonotypes, generation probabilities were lower than among those shared by all four donors. Naive subsets typically showed greater estimated richness than memory subsets.

Naive CD8 populations comprised CD45RO-negative cells positively selected for CCR7, excluding terminally differentiated effector memory CD45RA+ cells. The CDR3 is made up of 14 amino acids. Germline CDR1 and CDR2: MNHEY and SMNVEV (reference sequence). V dropped 2 bases and J dropped 7 bases, with 15 bases sitting between them. The receptor was isolated from a woman aged 25 to 39 in good health. The specimen sequenced was naive CD8+ T cells sorted from blood. This chain links TRBV27 with TRBJ2-7, with D tentatively TRBD1 or TRBD2 (5 bases each). CDR3: CASSLEGPLAEQYF. CDR3 bases: TGTGCCAGCAGTTTAGAGGGGCCGCTCGCGGAGCAGTACTTC.